A single sample gave rise to the 5 T cell receptor beta chains below, sequenced in a study of cytomegalovirus exposure and HLA in healthy donors (TCRdb year 2017). Receptors were amplified or captured by the immunoSEQ multiplex PCR assay. In its TCRdb copy, this immuneACCESS table keeps in-frame sequences only and misses some clones. Where compared with another copy, unresolved V genes explain less than half of these, and the others have no known cause. The sample records approximately 220,000 clones, 85% to 90% of which are singletons. The ten largest clones capture about 2.5% of the sample. Sequenced: PBMCs. The receptors were sampled from a young man in good health and CMV-seronegative.

The rearrangement links TRBV9 to TRBJ2-7; D remains ambiguous. CDR3 size: 14 residues. Germline loops: CDR1 SGDLS, CDR2 YYNGEE. The germline V and J ends were trimmed by 0 bases and 3 bases, with 10 bases remaining between them. CDR3 region: CASSVGSQYYEQYF. The CDR3 nucleotides are TGTGCCAGCAGCGTAGGATCCCAGTACTACGAGCAGTACTTC.

This chain uses TRBV27 with TRBJ1-1; no firm D call. This CDR3 region has 15 residues. V was pared by 0 bases and J by 4 bases, with 12 bases between. Germline CDR1 reads MNHEY; CDR2 reads SMNVEV (reference sequence). In nucleotides, the CDR3 is TGTGCCAGCAGTTTATCGTCTAGCTATGGCACTGAAGCTTTCTTT. Amino acids: CASSLSSSYGTEAFF.

The chain couples TRBV4-3 to TRBJ2-7; 11 bases map to TRBD2. Trimming took 5 bases from V and 4 from J; bases not matched to a gene: 7. Germline V gene lookup returns CDR1 LGHNA and CDR2 YSLEER. The CDR3 loop spans 15 amino acids. In DNA form, the CDR3 reads TGCGCCAGCAGCGCCCTGACTAGCGGGACTTACGAGCAGTACTTC. This encodes CASSALTSGTYEQYF.

The chain recombines TRBV27 with TRBJ1-6, with 7 positions matching TRBD1. Germline assignment: CDR1 MNHEY and CDR2 SMNVEV (reference sequence). The CDR3 runs 14 residues. V was pared by 7 bases and J by 9 bases, with 9 bases of the junction left unmatched. Here the CDR3 DNA reads TGTGCCAGCAATGACAGGGTAGGGGTTTCACCCCTCCACTTT. Translation: CASNDRVGVSPLHF.

This clone showed up just a few times. The chain couples TRBV19 to TRBJ2-7; 7 nucleotides match TRBD2. The CDR3 consists of 14 residues. The germline V gene has CDR1 LNHDA and CDR2 SQIVND (reference sequence). Germline trimming cut 7 bases from V and 3 bases from J; bases unmatched to any gene: 9. The CDR3 bases are TGTGCCAGTAACGACGGGAGGTTCGGCTACGAGCAGTACTTC. It encodes CASNDGRFGYEQYF.